The 17 T cell receptor beta chains presented below share a single source sample, sequenced in a study of T cell repertoires in cytomegalovirus infection. The antigens of these receptors remain unknown. One entry per CDR3 protein, called by TCRdb with MiXCR from the reads. The repertoire holds about 340,000 distinct CDR3 sequences, with almost 30% as singletons. The material sequenced was cultured PBMCs, taken from culture after CMV antigen stimulation. These receptor sequences come from a human donor in good health (CMV status not recorded). Some clones in this sample may be carry-over from other donors' samples.

This rearrangement joins TRBV2 to TRBJ2-3; no firm D call. The CDR3 runs 18 residues. V lost 5 bases to trimming and J lost 0 bases, with 21 bases between them. Germline V gene lookup returns CDR1 SNHLY and CDR2 FYNNEI. CDR3 sequence reads: CASSLTIGEVISTDTQYF. CDR3 sequence (DNA): TGTGCCAGCAGTCTTACCATTGGAGAGGTTATTAGCACAGATACGCAGTATTTT.

The CDR3 here is CSAPTRQGIEGGYTF. The CDR3 DNA is TGCAGTGCTCCTACGAGACAGGGGATAGAAGGCGGCTACACCTTC. The gene calls are TRBV20-1 and TRBJ1-2; 8 positions agree with TRBD1. V lost 5 bases to trimming and J lost 8 bases; unmatched junction nucleotides: 16. The CDR3 loop spans 15 amino acids. Germline V lookup: CDR1 DFQATT, CDR2 SNEGSKA (reference sequence).

This chain links TRBV7-8 with TRBJ2-1; 8 bases fit TRBD1. The V and J ends lost 6 bases and 9 bases, in that order; junction bases with no gene match: 13. Germline-derived CDR1 and CDR2 are SGHVS and FQNEAQ. This CDR3 spans 15 amino acids. The CDR3 region is CASRRNNLQGGEQFF. Written as DNA, the CDR3 is TGTGCCAGCAGGAGGAATAATTTACAGGGGGGTGAGCAGTTCTTC.

This clonotype was found many times. J is TRBJ1-4 and V is TRBV7-8; D is uncertain. Trimming took off 5 bases at V and 0 bases at J, with 19 bases between the two ends. This CDR3 is 18 amino acids long. Germline assignment: CDR1 SGHVS and CDR2 FQNEAQ. In DNA form, the CDR3 reads TGTGCCAGCAGCCACGGGTCGCGGACGGCTGCAACTAATGAAAAACTGTTTTTT. Translating it yields CASSHGSRTAATNEKLFF.

The rearrangement uses TRBV7-9 and TRBJ1-2, with 12 bases lining up with TRBD1. Looked up from germline, CDR1 is SEHNR and CDR2 is FQNEAQ (reference sequence). CDR3 length: 14 amino acids. J was trimmed by 7 bases and V by 4 bases; bases with no gene match: 4. CDR3 sequence reads: CASSSGQGARGYTF. The DNA for the CDR3 is TGTGCCAGCAGCTCGGGACAGGGGGCGCGTGGCTACACCTTC.

V gene TRBV29-1 combines with J gene TRBJ2-3; D perhaps matches TRBD1 (6 bases). The CDR3 totals 13 residues. V lost 4 bases and J lost 1, with 9 bases in between. CDR1 is SQVTM and CDR2 is ANQGSEA in the germline V gene. In nucleotides, the CDR3 is TGCAGCGTTGGTGGGGGCCGCACAGATACGCAGTATTTT. It translates to CSVGGGRTDTQYF.

This clonotype was counted only a few times. The genes are TRBV27 and TRBJ1-6; D unresolved. The germline V gene encodes CDR1 MNHEY and CDR2 SMNVEV (reference sequence). The CDR3 contains 12 residues. Trimming left V 0 bases short and J 9 bases short, with 3 bases between. The CDR3, as DNA: TGTGCCAGCAGTTTATCTTCTTCACCCCTCCACTTT. It translates to CASSLSSSPLHF.

This sequence joins TRBV10-3 and TRBJ2-1; TRBD1 agrees at 8 bases. V trimming: 2 bases; J trimming: 7 bases; junction bases outside the gene matches: 7. In germline, CDR1 is ENHRY, CDR2 SYGVKD. The CDR3 extends over 15 amino acids. CDR3 in amino acids: CAISEARGLRNEQFF. DNA of the CDR3: TGTGCCATCAGTGAGGCCAGGGGGCTTAGAAATGAGCAGTTCTTC.

This clonotype was counted only a few times. CDR3 sequence: CASSLSGVGTGELFF. The CDR3 DNA reads as TGTGCCAGCAGCTTAAGTGGGGTCGGGACCGGGGAGCTGTTTTTT. This sequence joins TRBV7-2 and TRBJ2-2; D is uncertain. Per the germline V gene, CDR1 is SGHTA and CDR2 is FQGNSA. V was shortened by 2 bases and J by 5 bases, with 12 bases between the two germline ends. The CDR3 runs 15 residues.

The chain recombines TRBV15 with TRBJ2-1; the D gene could be TRBD1 or TRBD2 (5 bases each). The CDR3 totals 14 residues. Trimming removed 2 bases from V and 8 bases from J, with 13 bases in between. CDR1 LNHNV and CDR2 YYDKDF come from the germline V gene (reference sequence). CDR3 sequence (DNA): TGTGCCACCAGCAGAAGTGGGACCTGGGATGAGCAGTTCTTC. The encoded protein is CATSRSGTWDEQFF.

About this clonotype itself: Given the absence of the conserved phenylalanine or tryptophan at the CDR3 end, a read error is likely. The chain has TRBV11-2 and TRBJ1-1; D perhaps matches TRBD1 (5 bases). The germline V gene has CDR1 SGHAT and CDR2 FQNNGV. Trimming pared 0 bases from V and 9 bases from J, leaving 11 bases between. This CDR3 is 13 amino acids long. The CDR3 sequence is CASSLELRGQAFS. DNA of the CDR3: TGTGCCAGCAGCTTAGAGCTTCGGGGACAAGCTTTCTCT.

This clonotype has a handful of counts. This rearrangement joins TRBV5-1 to TRBJ2-2; the D gene is possibly TRBD2 (5 bases). CDR1 is SGHRS and CDR2 is YFSETQ in the germline V gene. The CDR3 covers 15 residues. The V and J ends lost 3 bases and 10 bases respectively, with 19 bases between them. The CDR3 coding sequence is TGCGCCAGCAGCTCGCTCCTAAGACCGGAGGAGGAGCTGTTTTTT. Translation: CASSSLLRPEEELFF.

V gene TRBV20-1 combines with J gene TRBJ2-3, with D perhaps assigned TRBD1 or TRBD2 (5 bases each). The CDR3 is 15 amino acids. The germline V and J ends were trimmed by 1 base and 1 base, with 12 bases remaining between them. The germline V gene has CDR1 DFQATT and CDR2 SNEGSKA (reference sequence). Written as DNA, the CDR3 is TGCAGTGCTAGAGGAGGGACCCTTGGCACAGATACGCAGTATTTT. Protein sequence: CSARGGTLGTDTQYF.

The chain links TRBV2 to TRBJ2-5; D ambiguous. The CDR3 runs to 12 residues. Trimming took off 3 bases at V and 2 bases at J, with 4 bases between the two ends. Germline-derived CDR1 and CDR2 are SNHLY and FYNNEI. CDR3 in DNA: TGTGCCAGCAGTGACAATCAAGAGACCCAGTACTTC. This gives the protein CASSDNQETQYF.

This clonotype was observed at least ten times. The chain couples TRBV7-2 to TRBJ1-5; D unclear. Germline V gene data show CDR1 as SGHTA and CDR2 as FQGNSA. V lost 5 bases and J lost 5, with 10 bases in between. This CDR3 spans 13 amino acids. Written as DNA, the CDR3 is TGTGCCAGCAGCCCTGATTCCTATCAGCCCCAGCATTTT. Its protein is CASSPDSYQPQHF.

This rearrangement joins TRBV2 to TRBJ2-2; 8 nucleotides match TRBD2. J was trimmed by 5 bases and V by 7 bases; bases with no gene match: 6. CDR3 size: 14 residues. Germline values: CDR1 SNHLY, CDR2 FYNNEI. CDR3 sequence (DNA): TGTGCCAGCAACAATGGACTAGCTACCGGGGAGCTGTTTTTT. Translation gives CASNNGLATGELFF.

As DNA, the CDR3 is TGTGCCACCAGCAGAGGAGGACTAGCGGGGGGTAACACCGGGGAGCTGTTTTTT. Translating it yields CATSRGGLAGGNTGELFF. This chain connects TRBV15 to TRBJ2-2, with 14 bases matching TRBD2. Germline lookup yields CDR1 LNHNV and CDR2 YYDKDF (reference sequence). Unmatched junction bases numbered 3, after V lost 1 base and J lost 2 bases. The CDR3 consists of 18 residues.